These 27 T cell receptor beta chains originate from one sample sequenced in a study of blood T cells in healthy people across ages. A J-beta primer mix and a sample-barcoded 5' primer were used in a second PCR of about 6 to 12 cycles. TCRdb independently ran MiXCR on the 5' RACE reads; one entry per CDR3 protein. The data show about 780,000 distinct CDR3 sequences, with around 50% seen just once and 15% to 20% held by the top ten. The source material was blood. These receptor sequences come from a man older than 75 in good health.

V gene TRBV28 combines with J gene TRBJ2-7, with 9 bases aligning to TRBD1. TRBJ2-5 matches the DNA end more closely, so the J call is doubtful. CDR1 and CDR2 from the germline V gene are MDHEN and SYDVKM. The CDR3 is 15 amino acids. The CDR3 is CASSLEQGAEETQYF. CDR3 bases: TGTGCCAGCAGTTTAGAACAGGGGGCTGAGGAGACCCAGTACTTC.

The chain recombines TRBV12-3 or TRBV12-4 with TRBJ2-5; 12 bases agree with TRBD2. V trimming: 5 bases; J trimming: 6 bases; junction bases outside the gene matches: 4. CDR3 size: 14 residues. The CDR3 sequence: CASSTLAGGKTQYF. CDR3 bases: TGTGCCAGCAGTACCCTAGCGGGGGGGAAGACCCAGTACTTC.

This chain uses TRBV7-9 with TRBJ2-3; 9 bases fit TRBD2. With 5 bases clipped from V and 4 bases from J, the junction kept 7 bases outside the gene matches. Germline V gives CDR1 SEHNR, CDR2 FQNEAQ (reference sequence). This CDR3 has 15 residues. The DNA of the CDR3 is TGTGCCAGCAGCCCACCGGCGGGAGGGGCAGATACGCAGTATTTT. Encoded protein: CASSPPAGGADTQYF. The whole variable domain, remainder taken from reference TRBV7-9 and TRBJ2-3, is DTGVSQNPRHKITKRGQNVTFRCDPISEHNRLYWYRQTLGQGPEFLTYFQNEAQLEKSRLLSDRFSAERPKGSFSTLEIQRTEQGDSAMYLCASSPPAGGADTQYFGPGTRLTVL.

This clonotype has just a few counts. The rearrangement joins TRBV12-3 or TRBV12-4 to TRBJ1-1; D is uncertain. The CDR3 runs to 14 residues. V dropped 6 bases and J dropped 0 bases, with 11 bases sitting between them. The CDR3 DNA is TGTGCCAGCAGCCATTGGGGTCTGAACACTGAAGCTTTCTTT. Translation gives CASSHWGLNTEAFF.

The gene calls are TRBV7-9 and TRBJ2-1; no firm D call. The V gene lost 6 bases and the J gene lost 9 bases, with 18 bases spanning the gap. This CDR3 has 14 residues. Germline V gives CDR1 SEHNR, CDR2 FQNEAQ (reference sequence). The CDR3: CASRGQLKSGEQFF. CDR3 DNA: TGTGCCAGCAGGGGCCAACTCAAAAGTGGTGAGCAGTTCTTC.

This clonotype was seen at least ten times. The chain links TRBV29-1 to TRBJ2-6; 10 bases fit TRBD2. Trimming cost V 2 bases and J 2 bases; bases outside gene matches: 0. Germline V gene lookup returns CDR1 SQVTM and CDR2 ANQGSEA. CDR3 length: 15 residues. In nucleotides, the CDR3 is TGCAGCGTTGAAAGCGGGGGGGCTGGGGCCAACGTCCTGACTTTC. Amino acids: CSVESGGAGANVLTF.

The V and J genes are TRBV20-1 and TRBJ1-2; D is uncertain. Germline assignment: CDR1 DFQATT and CDR2 SNEGSKA (reference sequence). The germline V and J ends were trimmed by 3 bases and 8 bases, with 10 bases remaining between them. This CDR3 region has 11 residues. The CDR3 reads CSASSRGGYTF. The DNA of the CDR3 is TGCAGTGCTAGTTCGCGGGGAGGCTACACCTTC.

With regard to this clonotype: A much larger clone lies a single base off, so this may be a read error. The chain carries TRBV20-1 and TRBJ2-1; D is uncertain. Trimming left V 5 bases short and J 2 bases short, with 19 bases between. The CDR3 loop spans 16 amino acids. Germline assignment: CDR1 DFQATT and CDR2 SNEGSKA (reference sequence). As DNA, the CDR3 is TGCAGTGCTGCAGATGACGGCCCCGAGACCTACAATGAGCAGTTCTTC. It translates to CSAADDGPETYNEQFF.

This clonotype was observed a single time. The chain has TRBV5-1 and TRBJ2-2, with TRBD1 matching 9 bases. The V gene's germline CDR1 is SGHRS and CDR2 YFSETQ. The junction had 4 bases not matched to a gene; V was cut back by 4 bases and J by 0 bases. The CDR3 length is 16 residues. The CDR3 loop is CASSPGQGPNTGELFF. In nucleotides, the CDR3 is TGCGCCAGCAGCCCGGGACAGGGCCCGAACACCGGGGAGCTGTTTTTT.

This rearrangement joins TRBV12-3 or TRBV12-4 to TRBJ1-6; tentative D call: TRBD1 (6 bases). Deletions cut 7 bases from V and 6 bases from J, with 19 bases between. This CDR3 is built from 16 residues. As DNA, the CDR3 is TGTGCCAGCACTTCTTCGGGGGGGGCACGTAATTCACCCCTCCACTTT. Translation: CASTSSGGARNSPLHF.

The genes are TRBV25-1 and TRBJ2-3; tentative D call: TRBD1 (6 bases). This CDR3 is built from 14 residues. V lost 6 bases, J lost 1 base, and 11 bases lay in between. Germline lookup yields CDR1 MGHDK and CDR2 SYGVNS. The CDR3 DNA reads as TGTGCCAGCAGCGGGGCAGGGGGCACAGATACGCAGTATTTT. This gives the protein CASSGAGGTDTQYF. The variable domain in full, completed from reference TRBV25-1 and TRBJ2-3, reads EADIYQTPRYLVIGTGKKITLECSQTMGHDKMYWYQQDPGMELHLIHYSYGVNSTEKGDLSSESTVSRIRTEHFPLTLESARPSHTSQYLCASSGAGGTDTQYFGPGTRLTVL.

The chain is built from TRBV11-1 and TRBJ2-1, with D unclear. Deletions cut 5 bases from V and 10 bases from J, with 15 bases between. Germline V gene data show CDR1 as SGHAT and CDR2 as FQDESV (reference sequence). The length of the CDR3 is 13 residues. The CDR3 region is CASSPSPFREQFF. In DNA, the CDR3 is TGTGCCAGCAGCCCATCCCCCTTTAGAGAGCAGTTCTTC.

The chain is built from TRBV9 and TRBJ2-1; maybe TRBD1 (6 bases). Germline values: CDR1 SGDLS, CDR2 YYNGEE. V was cut by 4 bases and J by 7 bases, with 15 bases left in between. The CDR3 covers 14 residues. The CDR3 spells CASSPRPGENEQFF. The CDR3 bases are TGTGCCAGCAGCCCCCGCCCAGGGGAAAATGAGCAGTTCTTC.

CDR3 in amino acids: CAWSGVLAGGPDTQYF. CDR3 nucleotide sequence: TGTGCCTGGAGTGGTGTGCTTGCGGGAGGGCCAGATACGCAGTATTTT. The rearrangement uses TRBV30 and TRBJ2-3, with 9 bases identical to TRBD2. The CDR3 totals 16 residues. Losses at the gene ends were 1 base for V and 4 bases for J; bases not matched to a gene: 9. The germline gives CDR1 GTSNPN, CDR2 SVGIG (reference sequence).

This clonotype showed up just once. The chain recombines TRBV7-7 with TRBJ2-1; 11 nucleotides match TRBD2. This CDR3 has 14 residues. Unmatched junction bases numbered 6, after V lost 5 bases and J lost 9 bases. Per the germline V gene, CDR1 is SSHAT and CDR2 is FNYEAQ (reference sequence). The DNA of the CDR3 is TGTGCCAGCAGCCTTAGCGGGGGGGCCGGTGAGCAGTTCTTC. Translated, it gives CASSLSGGAGEQFF. Supplemented by reference TRBV7-7 and TRBJ2-1, the full variable domain reads GAGVSQSPRYKVTKRGQDVTLRCDPISSHATLYWYQQALGQGPEFLTYFNYEAQPDKSGLPSDRFSAERPEGSISTLTIQRTEQRDSAMYRCASSLSGGAGEQFFGPGTRLTVL.

This clonotype was counted between two and nine times. CDR3 sequence reads: CASSIGLAGEQYF. CDR3 nucleotide sequence: TGTGCCAGTAGTATCGGACTAGCGGGAGAGCAGTACTTC. The rearrangement uses TRBV19 and TRBJ2-7; TRBD2 matches at 12 bases. Germline V gene data show CDR1 as LNHDA and CDR2 as SQIVND (reference sequence). The length of the CDR3 is 13 residues. V lost 3 bases to trimming and J lost 7 bases; unmatched junction nucleotides: 1.

This clonotype was seen a handful of times. The chain has TRBV11-2 and TRBJ1-1, with 7 positions matching TRBD1. This CDR3 spans 14 amino acids. With V trimmed by 6 bases and J by 6 bases, 10 bases remained unmatched. Germline-derived CDR1 and CDR2 are SGHAT and FQNNGV. Here the CDR3 reads CASRQQGSISEAFF. The DNA of the CDR3 is TGTGCCAGCAGACAACAGGGGAGTATTTCTGAAGCTTTCTTT.

Only one count was recorded for this clonotype. This rearrangement joins TRBV5-1 to TRBJ2-7, with D perhaps TRBD1 (6 bases). The ends were cut back, 0 bases at V and 6 bases at J, with 16 bases in the middle. The CDR3 covers 15 residues. The germline CDR1 and CDR2 sequences are SGHRS and YFSETQ. The CDR3, as DNA: TGCGCCAGCAGCTTGGCCGGGCCAGGGGTGGGCGAGCAGTACTTC. Amino acids: CASSLAGPGVGEQYF.

CDR3 region: CASSSGTGNGISSPLHF. CDR3 DNA: TGTGCCAGCAGCTCCGGGACAGGGAATGGGATCTCTTCACCCCTCCACTTT. The chain joins TRBV28 to TRBJ1-6, with 9 bases identical to TRBD1. CDR3 length: 17 residues. Trimming cost V 6 bases and J 9 bases; bases outside gene matches: 15. The germline CDR1 and CDR2 sequences are MDHEN and SYDVKM. Complete variable domain (other parts from reference TRBV28 and TRBJ1-6): DVKVTQSSRYLVKRTGEKVFLECVQDMDHENMFWYRQDPGLGLRLIYFSYDVKMKEKGDIPEGYSVSREKKERFSLILESASTNQTSMYLCASSSGTGNGISSPLHFGNGTRLTVT.

This chain links TRBV7-6 with TRBJ2-3; unclear D gene. The CDR3 has 15 residues. Germline V gene lookup returns CDR1 SGHVS and CDR2 FNYEAQ. The V and J ends lost 1 base and 3 bases respectively, with 11 bases between them. This CDR3 reads CASSLGTATTDTQYF. CDR3 coding DNA: TGTGCCAGCAGCTTAGGGACCGCTACAACAGATACGCAGTATTTT.

This sequence joins TRBV18 and TRBJ2-3; tentatively, D is TRBD1 (5 bases). CDR3 length: 16 residues. The germline V and J ends were trimmed by 7 bases and 8 bases, with 25 bases remaining between them. Germline V gene sequence: CDR1 KGHSH, CDR2 LQKENI. The CDR3 spells CASLPQGVRSSGTQYF. DNA of the CDR3: TGTGCCAGCTTACCGCAAGGGGTACGGAGCTCTGGTACGCAGTATTTT.

V gene TRBV7-2 combines with J gene TRBJ2-7; 12 bases are shared with TRBD2. The DNA end is a closer match to TRBJ2-5, so the J assignment may be wrong. The CDR3 covers 16 residues. Germline lookup yields CDR1 SGHTA and CDR2 FQGNSA. CDR3 DNA: TGTACCAGCACCCCGAGGGCTAGCGGGAGGGCCGAGACCCAGTACTTC. Its protein product is CTSTPRASGRAETQYF.

This chain uses TRBV4-3 with TRBJ1-1; D remains unclear. Deletions cut 4 bases from V and 5 bases from J, with 20 bases between. Germline CDR1 reads LGHNA; CDR2 reads YSLEER. There are 16 residues in the CDR3. CDR3 sequence: CASSPDWTEASTEAFF. CDR3 sequence (DNA): TGCGCCAGCAGCCCTGACTGGACTGAGGCGAGTACTGAAGCTTTCTTT.

This clonotype was seen a handful of times. V usage is TRBV7-2 and J usage is TRBJ2-3; 7 bases map to TRBD2. Germline V gene sequence: CDR1 SGHTA, CDR2 FQGNSA. V was pared by 6 bases and J by 6 bases, with 6 bases of the junction left unmatched. The CDR3 is 13 amino acids. In DNA, the CDR3 is TGTGCCAGCAGAGCGAGGGACTACGATACGCAGTATTTT. It translates to CASRARDYDTQYF.

Remarks on this clonotype: Possible read error: a much larger clone is one base away. V usage is TRBV5-5 and J usage is TRBJ2-5, with D perhaps TRBD1 (6 bases). Germline V gives CDR1 SGHKS, CDR2 YYEKEE (reference sequence). Trimming removed 4 bases from V and 11 bases from J, with 21 bases in between. The CDR3 runs 14 residues. The CDR3 loop is CASSPGTFNNEQYF. Here the CDR3 DNA reads TGTGCCAGCAGCCCCGGGACATTCAACAATGAGCAGTACTTC. Together with reference TRBV5-5 and TRBJ2-5, the CDR3 gives the full variable domain: DAGVTQSPTHLIKTRGQQVTLRCSPISGHKSVSWYQQVLGQGPQFIFQYYEKEERGRGNFPDRFSARQFPNYSSELNVNALLLGDSALYLCASSPGTFNNEQYFGPGTRLLVL.

The gene calls are TRBV10-3 and TRBJ2-3; 11 bases line up with TRBD2. Germline V CDR1 and CDR2: ENHRY, SYGVKD. V was clipped by 6 bases and J by 2 bases; unmatched bases: 7. The CDR3 loop spans 16 amino acids. This CDR3 is CAISLGTSGSTDTQYF. Written as DNA, the CDR3 is TGTGCCATCAGCCTCGGGACTAGCGGTTCCACAGATACGCAGTATTTT.

The V call is TRBV12-3 or TRBV12-4, the J call TRBJ1-1; 7 positions match TRBD1. The CDR3 contains 18 residues. V was pared by 1 base and J by 2 bases, with 13 bases of the junction left unmatched. CDR3 bases: TGTGCCAGCAGTTTAGGTTGGGGAACCGGGACAGACAACACTGAAGCTTTCTTT. It yields the protein CASSLGWGTGTDNTEAFF.